These 26 T cell receptor beta chains were sequenced from one sample in a study of control samples from healthy donors and cancer patients. Assay: immunoSEQ multiplex PCR; the TCRdb copy retains only in-frame clones and omits some. This repertoire shows about 150,000 clones, around 94% found once; its top ten account for over 1.3%. The specimen was blood. These receptors were collected from a young woman in good health.

This sequence joins TRBV2 and TRBJ2-4, with 9 bases lining up with TRBD1. The CDR3 has 14 residues. Germline values: CDR1 SNHLY, CDR2 FYNNEI. V lost 7 bases, J lost 2 bases, and 3 bases stayed unmatched. CDR3 amino acids: CASTGQGPKNIQYF. The CDR3 nucleotides are TGTGCCAGCACAGGACAGGGGCCCAAAAACATTCAGTACTTC.

The chain joins TRBV19 to TRBJ1-2; TRBD1 matches 7 bases. CDR3 length equals 11 residues. V dropped 10 bases and J dropped 4; count of bases not matched to a gene: 3. Per germline, CDR1 LNHDA and CDR2 SQIVND (reference sequence). The DNA of the CDR3 is TGTGCCAATCCAGGGGGCTATGGCTACACCTTC. It translates to CANPGGYGYTF.

V and J are TRBV20-1 and TRBJ2-1, with D perhaps matching TRBD2 (5 bases). Deletions cut 3 bases from V and 8 bases from J, with 8 bases between. Germline CDR1 and CDR2: DFQATT and SNEGSKA (reference sequence). The CDR3 sequence is 11 residues long. The CDR3 DNA follows: TGCAGTGCTAGTTGGCGGGATGAGCAGTTCTTC. Amino acids: CSASWRDEQFF.

The chain is built from TRBV2 and TRBJ1-2; TRBD1 is a possible D gene (6 bases). The CDR3 covers 15 residues. Germline V CDR1 and CDR2: SNHLY, FYNNEI. Trimming pared 0 bases from V and 1 base from J, leaving 9 bases between. CDR3 region: CASSEARQDNYGYTF. DNA of the CDR3: TGTGCCAGCAGTGAAGCGCGACAGGATAACTATGGCTACACCTTC. The entire variable domain, with the rest obtained from reference TRBV2 and TRBJ1-2, is as follows: EPEVTQTPSHQVTQMGQEVILRCVPISNHLYFYWYRQILGQKVEFLVSFYNNEISEKSEIFDDQFSVERPDGSNFTLKIRSTKLEDSAMYFCASSEARQDNYGYTFGSGTRLTVV.

The chain uses TRBV29-1 and TRBJ2-7; 9 bases map to TRBD1. The V and J ends lost 6 bases and 2 bases, in that order; junction bases with no gene match: 14. CDR3 length: 16 amino acids. The germline gives CDR1 SQVTM, CDR2 ANQGSEA. CDR3 sequence reads: CSVTGQGLSATYEQYF. CDR3 nucleotide sequence: TGCAGCGTGACGGGACAGGGTTTGAGCGCAACCTACGAGCAGTACTTC.

This rearrangement joins TRBV5-1 to TRBJ2-1; D is possibly TRBD1 or TRBD2 (5 bases each). Germline CDR1 and CDR2: SGHRS and YFSETQ. This CDR3 is 13 amino acids long. V was cut by 0 bases and J by 9 bases, with 10 bases left in between. The CDR3 loop is CASSLAGRSEQFF. Written as DNA, the CDR3 is TGCGCCAGCAGCTTGGCGGGGCGGAGTGAGCAGTTCTTC.

V usage is TRBV21-1 and J usage is TRBJ1-4. TRBV21-1 is designated a pseudogene. The CDR3 length is 17 residues. The CDR3 region is CASSGRGEVETNEKLFF. For the CDR3, the DNA is TGTGCCAGCAGCGGGAGGGGGGAAGTGGAAACTAATGAAAAACTGTTTTTT.

The J gene is TRBJ1-3, the V gene TRBV7-6; D is possibly TRBD1 (6 bases). This CDR3 is built from 17 residues. The germline V gene has CDR1 SGHVS and CDR2 FNYEAQ. V lost 5 bases, J lost 3 bases, and 20 bases lay in between. The CDR3 loop reads CASSQTPPGARGNTIYF. In nucleotides, the CDR3 is TGTGCCAGCAGCCAGACGCCCCCGGGGGCTCGTGGAAACACCATATATTTT.

This clone was picked up one time. The CDR3 sequence: CASSRLDGEQYF. The DNA of the CDR3 is TGTGCCAGCAGCCGCTTGGACGGCGAGCAGTACTTC. This chain connects TRBV11-2 to TRBJ2-7; D call uncertain. This CDR3 contains 12 residues. Trimming removed 5 bases from V and 6 bases from J, with 11 bases in between. Germline CDR1 is SGHAT and CDR2 is FQNNGV.

The chain employs TRBV27 and TRBJ1-1; a weak D match, TRBD1 (5 bases). V lost 3 bases to trimming and J lost 1 base, with 6 bases between them. The CDR3 spans 13 residues. Germline loops: CDR1 MNHEY, CDR2 SMNVEV (reference sequence). The CDR3 DNA reads as TGTGCCAGCAGTTTCGGGGGGAACACTGAAGCTTTCTTT. Amino acids: CASSFGGNTEAFF.

This rearrangement joins TRBV7-2 to TRBJ1-2; 8 bases fit TRBD1. Germline trimming cut 4 bases from V and 3 bases from J; bases unmatched to any gene: 4. The CDR3 is made up of 14 amino acids. The V gene's germline CDR1 is SGHTA and CDR2 FQGNSA. Here the CDR3 reads CASSSDRGDYGYTF. The CDR3 DNA follows: TGTGCCAGCAGCTCCGACAGGGGAGACTATGGCTACACCTTC.

The rearrangement uses TRBV20-1 and TRBJ1-1; D is uncertain. There are 11 residues in the CDR3. V was shortened by 0 bases and J by 10 bases, with 9 bases between the two germline ends. CDR1 and CDR2 from the germline V gene are DFQATT and SNEGSKA (reference sequence). The CDR3 loop is CSARDLRGAFF. The CDR3 bases are TGCAGTGCTAGAGATCTGCGGGGAGCTTTCTTT.

The chain combines TRBV28 with TRBJ1-2; 7 bases line up with TRBD1. The V and J ends lost 3 bases and 8 bases, in that order; junction bases with no gene match: 6. The CDR3 is made up of 13 amino acids. Germline values: CDR1 MDHEN, CDR2 SYDVKM. The CDR3 DNA is TGTGCCAGCAGTTTGAAGGGGGCGCGAGGCTACACCTTC. It yields the protein CASSLKGARGYTF.

This clone was recorded only once. The chain is built from TRBV27 and TRBJ1-5; D possibly corresponds to TRBD1 (5 bases). V shed 3 bases and J shed 1 base, with 7 bases lying between them. The CDR3 has 14 residues. The germline CDR1 and CDR2 sequences are MNHEY and SMNVEV (reference sequence). CDR3 sequence: CASSFGGSNQPQHF. CDR3 in DNA: TGTGCCAGCAGTTTTGGGGGGAGCAATCAGCCCCAGCATTTT.

Only one count was recorded for this clone. V and J are TRBV7-2 and TRBJ2-5; 7 bases line up with TRBD1. This CDR3 has 13 residues. Germline lookup yields CDR1 SGHTA and CDR2 FQGNSA. V shed 5 bases, J shed 4 bases, and the junction held 4 bases outside the gene matches. The CDR3 bases are TGTGCCAGCAGCGACAGGGTGGGAGAGACCCAGTACTTC. Translating it yields CASSDRVGETQYF.

The rearrangement links TRBV2 to TRBJ1-4; maybe TRBD1 (5 bases). V was pared by 8 bases and J by 8 bases, with 18 bases between. The germline CDR1 and CDR2 sequences are SNHLY and FYNNEI. This CDR3 is 14 amino acids long. The CDR3: CASLPLEGREKLFF. The CDR3, as DNA: TGTGCCAGCCTTCCGTTGGAGGGGAGGGAAAAACTGTTTTTT.

V gene TRBV28 combines with J gene TRBJ1-2; D is possibly TRBD1 (5 bases). Germline CDR1 MDHEN, CDR2 SYDVKM. Deletions cut 7 bases from V and 5 bases from J, with 17 bases between. The CDR3 contains 14 residues. CDR3 amino acids: CASNPPGVYYGYTF. The CDR3 nucleotides are TGTGCCAGCAACCCCCCGGGGGTATATTATGGCTACACCTTC.

This rearrangement joins TRBV7-8 to TRBJ1-5, with D uncertain. V shed 0 bases and J shed 6 bases, with 6 bases lying between them. Germline CDR1 reads SGHVS; CDR2 reads FQNEAQ. CDR3 length equals 13 residues. The CDR3 here is CASSLALGQPQHF. The CDR3, as DNA: TGTGCCAGCAGCTTAGCGTTAGGTCAGCCCCAGCATTTT.

This sequence joins TRBV19 and TRBJ1-3; D is unclear. Trimming removed 5 bases from V and 0 bases from J, with 8 bases in between. Germline V gene data show CDR1 as LNHDA and CDR2 as SQIVND (reference sequence). The CDR3 spans 14 residues. The CDR3 region is CASSEGGSGNTIYF. In DNA, the CDR3 is TGTGCCAGTAGTGAAGGAGGCTCTGGAAACACCATATATTTT.

The V gene is TRBV2, the J gene TRBJ2-1; TRBD1 agrees at 10 bases. Trimming at V came to 4 bases and at J to 9 bases, leaving 18 bases not matched to a gene. From germline, CDR1 is SNHLY and CDR2 FYNNEI. The CDR3 runs 18 residues. The DNA of the CDR3 is TGTGCCAGCAGTGGGTTTTTCAACCGGGACAGGGGTTTCGGTGAGCAGTTCTTC. Translated: CASSGFFNRDRGFGEQFF.

The rearrangement joins TRBV19 to TRBJ1-4; TRBD1 might be the D (6 bases). V lost 4 bases to trimming and J lost 0 bases, with 15 bases between them. CDR3 length equals 17 residues. Per the germline V gene, CDR1 is LNHDA and CDR2 is SQIVND (reference sequence). CDR3 sequence reads: CASSRTLDSTTNEKLFF. CDR3 nucleotides: TGTGCCAGTAGTAGGACGTTGGACAGCACAACTAATGAAAAACTGTTTTTT.

The gene calls are TRBV9 and TRBJ2-5, with 10 bases fitting TRBD1. The CDR3 length is 15 residues. The germline V gene has CDR1 SGDLS and CDR2 YYNGEE. Germline trimming cut 0 bases from V and 5 bases from J; bases unmatched to any gene: 4. Here the CDR3 reads CASSVGTGGGETQYF. The CDR3 nucleotides are TGTGCCAGCAGCGTAGGGACAGGGGGTGGGGAGACCCAGTACTTC.

The chain employs TRBV7-9 and TRBJ1-1; D is undetermined. Trimming took 3 bases from V and 8 from J, leaving 10 bases between them. Looked up from germline, CDR1 is SEHNR and CDR2 is FQNEAQ (reference sequence). The CDR3 is made up of 12 amino acids. The CDR3 bases are TGTGCCAGCAGCTTGAACGCCGAAGAAGCTTTCTTT. Encoded protein: CASSLNAEEAFF.

This chain links TRBV4-1 with TRBJ2-1; D might be TRBD1 or TRBD2, each matching 5 bases. The germline V and J ends were trimmed by 1 base and 10 bases, with 20 bases remaining between them. Germline CDR1 MGHRA, CDR2 YSYEKL. There are 16 residues in the CDR3. CDR3 loop: CASSQGAVGPQGEQFF. The CDR3 DNA reads TGCGCCAGCAGCCAAGGGGCAGTGGGACCTCAGGGAGAGCAGTTCTTC.

This chain links TRBV5-8 with TRBJ2-1, with D perhaps matching TRBD1 (5 bases). CDR3 length: 15 residues. The V end was cut by 3 bases, the J end by 0 bases, with 10 bases between. The germline V gene has CDR1 SGHTS and CDR2 YDEGEE. CDR3 bases: TGTGCCAGCAGCTCTCAGGGTACCTCCTACAATGAGCAGTTCTTC. Its translation: CASSSQGTSYNEQFF.

V usage is TRBV12-5 and J usage is TRBJ2-3; a weak D match, TRBD1 (5 bases). V was clipped by 1 base and J by 1 base, with 9 bases between them. The CDR3 sequence is 15 residues long. The germline V gene encodes CDR1 LGHNT and CDR2 FRNRAP. CDR3 DNA sequence: TGTGCTAGTGGTTTGGGCAGGGTTGGCACAGATACGCAGTATTTT. It is translated as CASGLGRVGTDTQYF.